The present entry profiles one T cell receptor beta chain with its context. As yet, its antigen is unknown. Sequencing used immunoSEQ multiplex PCR; TCRdb keeps in-frame clones, though not all of them. Here the sample spans 150,000 to 200,000 clones, about nine tenths being singletons. This record comes from a study of T cell responses to AZD1222 COVID-19 vaccine. Trimming removed 6 bases at V and 4 bases at J, with 12 bases between. Germline assignment: CDR1 LGHNT and CDR2 FRNRAP. The CDR3 contains 13 residues. Study-wide results and caveats: Reports indicate that nearly half of spike-specific TCRs are directed at unmutated variant regions. It should be noted that donors were predominantly white British and more often female, and clonal diversity was possibly underestimated.

This receptor was obtained from an adult in good health. This sample comprised peripheral blood, obtained on day 0 of AZD1222 vaccination. V is TRBV12-5 and J is TRBJ2-5; D perhaps matches TRBD1 (7 bases). The DNA of the CDR3 is TGTGCTAGTGGGTTCAGGGGGGTAGAGACCCAGTACTTC. This encodes CASGFRGVETQYF.